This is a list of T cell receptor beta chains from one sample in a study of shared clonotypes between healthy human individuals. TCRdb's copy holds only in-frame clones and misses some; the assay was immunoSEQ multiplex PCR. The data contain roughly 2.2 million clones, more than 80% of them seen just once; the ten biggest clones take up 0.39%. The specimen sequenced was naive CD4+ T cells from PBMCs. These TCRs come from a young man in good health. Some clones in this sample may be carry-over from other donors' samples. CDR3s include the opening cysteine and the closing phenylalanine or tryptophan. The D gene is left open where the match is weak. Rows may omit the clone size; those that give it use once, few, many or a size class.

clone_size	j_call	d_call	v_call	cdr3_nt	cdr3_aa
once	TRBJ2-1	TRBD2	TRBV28	TGTGCCAGCAGTGGAGCTAGCGGGAGGGCCTGGGATGAGCAGTTCTTC	CASSGASGRAWDEQFF
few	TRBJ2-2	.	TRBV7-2	TGTGCCAGCAGCTTAGCGCTCGGCGCGGTCGGGGAGCTGTTTTTT	CASSLALGAVGELFF
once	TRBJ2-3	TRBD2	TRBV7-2	TGTGCCAGCAGCTTTGCGGGAGTAACAGATACGCAGTATTTT	CASSFAGVTDTQYF
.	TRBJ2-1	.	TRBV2	TGTGCCAGCAGTCCTGGACGATACAATGAGCAGTTCTTC	CASSPGRYNEQFF
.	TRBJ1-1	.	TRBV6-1	TGTGCCAGCAGTGAAGGGTCGCCCAGAGGGGCTTTCTTT	CASSEGSPRGAFF
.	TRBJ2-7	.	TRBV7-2	TGTGCCAGCAGCTCCTACGGCGGACCCTACGAGCAGTACTTC	CASSSYGGPYEQYF
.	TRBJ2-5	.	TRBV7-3	TGTGCCAGCAGCTTAAAACGCCGAGAGACCCAGTACTTC	CASSLKRRETQYF
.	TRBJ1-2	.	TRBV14	TGTGCCAGCAGCCAAGATTTTTCCTTGTTAAGGGGCTACACCTTC	CASSQDFSLLRGYTF
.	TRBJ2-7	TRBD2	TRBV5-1	TGCGCCAGCAGCTCGGGACTAGCCCAAACCCACCACGAGCAGTACTTC	CASSSGLAQTHHEQYF
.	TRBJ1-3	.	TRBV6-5	TGTGCCAGCAGTTACTCGACGGGCGGAAACACCATATATTTT	CASSYSTGGNTIYF
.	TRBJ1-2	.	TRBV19	TGTGCCAGTAGAACATGGACAGCACTAGGATATGGCTACACCTTC	CASRTWTALGYGYTF
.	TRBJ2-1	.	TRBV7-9	TGTGCCAGCGGACAGTCGGGGTACAATGAGCAGTTCTTC	CASGQSGYNEQFF
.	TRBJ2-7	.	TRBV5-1	TGCGCCAGCAGCTTGGTACGTTCCGGGGTCTACGAGCAGTACTTC	CASSLVRSGVYEQYF
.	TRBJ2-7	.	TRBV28	TGTGCCAGCTCAGGGACTCCAACCTACGAGCAGTACTTC	CASSGTPTYEQYF
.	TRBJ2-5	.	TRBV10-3	TGTGCCATCAGTCCCGGCGGTCGGGGCAAAGAAGAGACCCAGTACTTC	CAISPGGRGKEETQYF
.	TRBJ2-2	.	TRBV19	TGTGCCAGTAGTCCGCGCCGGGGGGCGCTCCCTCACACCGGGGAGCTGTTTTTT	CASSPRRGALPHTGELFF
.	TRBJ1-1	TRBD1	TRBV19	TGTGCCAGTAGTCTTGACAGGGGGCTGGGGTACACTGAAGCTTTCTTT	CASSLDRGLGYTEAFF
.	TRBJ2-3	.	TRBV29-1	TGCAGCGTTGACCCCCCTGCAGATACGCAGTATTTT	CSVDPPADTQYF
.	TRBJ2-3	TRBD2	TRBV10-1	TGCGCCAGCAACCCCCGGCCGACCAGCGGGAGGTGGTCAGATACGCAGTATTTT	CASNPRPTSGRWSDTQYF
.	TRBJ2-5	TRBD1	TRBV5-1	TGCGCCAGCCAAATAGATGGACAGGGAGAGACCCAGTACTTC	CASQIDGQGETQYF
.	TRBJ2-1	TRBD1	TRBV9	TGTGCCAGCAGCGACCGGGACAGAGACTACAATGAGCAGTTCTTC	CASSDRDRDYNEQFF
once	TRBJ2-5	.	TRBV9	TGTGCCAGCAGCCCCCAGTGGGGGCCGGGGGAGACCCAGTACTTC	CASSPQWGPGETQYF
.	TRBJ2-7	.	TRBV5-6	TGTGCCAGCAGCACAAGCTACCTCGACGGATCCTACGAGCAGTACTTC	CASSTSYLDGSYEQYF
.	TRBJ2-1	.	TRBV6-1	TGTGCCAGCAGTGCCCCGGGACTCCCCTGGGATGAGCAGTTCTTC	CASSAPGLPWDEQFF
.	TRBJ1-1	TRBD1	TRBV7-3	TGTGCCAGCAGCTTAACGGGACAGGGATCAGGGGAAGCTTTCTTT	CASSLTGQGSGEAFF
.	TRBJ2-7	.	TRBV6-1	TGTGCCAGCAGGGCACTAGGGGGCGAGCAGTACTTC	CASRALGGEQYF
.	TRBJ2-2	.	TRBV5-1	TGCGCCAGCAGCTGGGGGACGCTCGCGGACACCGGGGAGCTGTTTTTT	CASSWGTLADTGELFF
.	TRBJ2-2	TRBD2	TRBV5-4	TGTGCCAGCAGCTGGACTAGCGGGAGGGCTACCGGGGAGCTGTTTTTT	CASSWTSGRATGELFF
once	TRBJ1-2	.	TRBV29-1	TGCAGCGTTAAACAGGGCACCTACGGCTACACCTTC	CSVKQGTYGYTF
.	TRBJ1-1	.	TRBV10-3	TGTGCCATCACTGGGACTGCGAACACTGAAGCTTTCTTT	CAITGTANTEAFF
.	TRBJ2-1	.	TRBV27	TGTGCCAGCAGCCGGTGGGGGTACTACAATGAGCAGTTCTTC	CASSRWGYYNEQFF
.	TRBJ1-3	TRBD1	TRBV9	TGTGCCAGCAGCGCCACAGGGGTCCCTCCTGGAAACACCATATATTTT	CASSATGVPPGNTIYF
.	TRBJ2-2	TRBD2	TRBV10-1	TGCGCCAGCAGTGGCGAGACTAGCGGGGCGAACACCGGGGAGCTGTTTTTT	CASSGETSGANTGELFF
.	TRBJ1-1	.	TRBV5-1	TGCGCCAGCACCCCGCCAGTGGGGTGGAACACTGAAGCTTTCTTT	CASTPPVGWNTEAFF
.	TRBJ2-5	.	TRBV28	TGTGCCAGCAGTCACTTGGTATGGGGCGCCTCTGAGACCCAGTACTTC	CASSHLVWGASETQYF
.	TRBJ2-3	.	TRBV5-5	TGTGCCAGCAGCTTGCCTCGGGATGGGGATACGCAGTATTTT	CASSLPRDGDTQYF
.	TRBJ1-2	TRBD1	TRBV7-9	TGTGCCAGCAGCTCGACCTGGGGGACAGAGTATGGCTACACCTTC	CASSSTWGTEYGYTF
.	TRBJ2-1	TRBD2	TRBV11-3	TGTGCCAGCAGCTTCTTGGCGGGAGCGGGCAATGAGCAGTTCTTC	CASSFLAGAGNEQFF
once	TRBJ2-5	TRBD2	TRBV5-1	TGCGCCAGCAGCCATGGGACTAGCGGACAAGAGACCCAGTACTTC	CASSHGTSGQETQYF
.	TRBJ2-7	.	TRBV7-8	TGTGCCAGCAGCTCCGGGCAGGGGATTATCGAGCAGTACTTC	CASSSGQGIIEQYF
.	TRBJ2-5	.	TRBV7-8	TGTGCCAGCAGCCACCGTGGGTCCCAAGAGACCCAGTACTTC	CASSHRGSQETQYF
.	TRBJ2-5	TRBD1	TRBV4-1	TGCGCCAGCAGCCAAGGGGGACAGAGTGGTGGAGAGACCCAGTACTTC	CASSQGGQSGGETQYF
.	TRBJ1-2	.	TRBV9	TGTGCCAGCAGCGTTCTATCAGGGGACTATGGCTACACCTTC	CASSVLSGDYGYTF
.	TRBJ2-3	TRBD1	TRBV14	TGTGCCAGCAGCACCCTGATGGGACAGGGAACATCAGATACGCAGTATTTT	CASSTLMGQGTSDTQYF
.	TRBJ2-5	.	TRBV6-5	TGTGCCAGCAGTTACTCTGGGGCTCAAGAGACCCAGTACTTC	CASSYSGAQETQYF